The entry that follows covers one T cell receptor beta chain sequence. Germline V CDR1 and CDR2: DFQATT, SNEGSKA (reference sequence). This CDR3 region has 11 residues. The V gene lost 0 bases and the J gene lost 10 bases, with 7 bases spanning the gap. Here immunoSEQ multiplex PCR was the method, and the copy in TCRdb shows in-frame clones only, minus some. The data hold 90,000 to 140,000 clones, with about four fifths observed a single time. The sample is drawn from a study of control samples from healthy donors and cancer patients. The source is a woman in her forties or fifties in good health. Sequencing was carried out using blood. The rearrangement links TRBV20-1 to TRBJ2-1; D gene ambiguous. CDR3 sequence: CSARDMGEQFF. As DNA, the CDR3 is TGCAGTGCTAGAGATATGGGGGAGCAGTTCTTC.